The present entry profiles one T cell receptor beta chain with its context. It was at deep level that the assay was run. Produced via immunoSEQ multiplex PCR; TCRdb's table is partial and in-frame only. The sample yields 500,000 to 550,000 clones, roughly 95% seen once. The sample originates from a study of shared clonotypes between healthy human individuals. Germline loops: CDR1 MNHNS, CDR2 SASEGT. The CDR3 has 14 residues. V lost 5 bases to trimming and J lost 2 bases; unmatched junction nucleotides: 4. The sequencing sample was made of naive CD4+ T cells sorted from blood. The subset was: CD45RA+ positively selected. The receptor was isolated from a woman in her thirties in good health. The chain is built from TRBV6-1 and TRBJ2-5; 8 nucleotides agree with TRBD1. This CDR3 reads CASSRTGRQETQYF. The DNA for the CDR3 is TGTGCCAGCAGTCGGACAGGGAGACAAGAGACCCAGTACTTC.